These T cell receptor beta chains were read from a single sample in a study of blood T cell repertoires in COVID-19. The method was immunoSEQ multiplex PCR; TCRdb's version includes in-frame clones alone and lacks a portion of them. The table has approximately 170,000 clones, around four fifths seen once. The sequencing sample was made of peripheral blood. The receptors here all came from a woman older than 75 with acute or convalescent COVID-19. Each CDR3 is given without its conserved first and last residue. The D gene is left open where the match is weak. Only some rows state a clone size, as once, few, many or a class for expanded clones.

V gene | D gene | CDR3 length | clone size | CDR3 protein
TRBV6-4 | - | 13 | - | ASSARGGMNTEAF
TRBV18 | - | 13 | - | ASSPFGQQNTEAF
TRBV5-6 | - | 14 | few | ASGLLPAGSSDTQY
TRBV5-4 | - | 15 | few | ASSLGRGAGNTGELF
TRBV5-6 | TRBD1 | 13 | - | ASSLMGQGGETQY
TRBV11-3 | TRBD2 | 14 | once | ASSLESGRSYNEQF
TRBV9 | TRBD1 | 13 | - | ASSAYRGPHYGYT
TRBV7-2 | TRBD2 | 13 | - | ASSARTSGGKEQF
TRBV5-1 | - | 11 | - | ASSPGLQNIQY
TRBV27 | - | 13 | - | ASSYGGGLGSPLH
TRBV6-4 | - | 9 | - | ASHSQGEAF
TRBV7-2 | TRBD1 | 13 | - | ASSLEVRGSYGYT
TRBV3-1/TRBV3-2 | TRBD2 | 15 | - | ASSQDGTSLAKNIQY
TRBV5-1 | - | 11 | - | ASSFRENTEAF
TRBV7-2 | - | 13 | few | ASSLVQVNTGELF
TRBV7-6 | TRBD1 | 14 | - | ASSLGTGRATYEQY
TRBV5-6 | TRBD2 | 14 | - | ASSMTSGGTFYEQY
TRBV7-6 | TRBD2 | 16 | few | ASRGTSGKGGTLGTQY
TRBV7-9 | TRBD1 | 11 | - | ASRSTGGYTIY
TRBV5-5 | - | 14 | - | ASSLLRGSYNSPLH
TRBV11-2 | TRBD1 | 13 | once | ASSPIRGRGSPLH
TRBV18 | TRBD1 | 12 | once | ASSPTGANTEAF
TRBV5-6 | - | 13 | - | ASSLLGVDTGELF
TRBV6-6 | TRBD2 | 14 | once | ASSYSQLAPAYEQY
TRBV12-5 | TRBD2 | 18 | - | ASERMKRASGGTVRYEQY
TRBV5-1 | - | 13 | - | ASSPKTVNTGELF
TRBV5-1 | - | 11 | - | ASSPDNGNTIY
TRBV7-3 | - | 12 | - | ASSLEALNSPLH
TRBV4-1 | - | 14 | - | ASSQEGGAYGETQY
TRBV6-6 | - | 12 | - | ASSYSQGSNIQY
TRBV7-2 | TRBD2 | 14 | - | ASSLVSSGSIYEQY
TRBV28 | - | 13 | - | ASSSGGRFATEAF
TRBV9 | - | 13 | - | ASSMTAGGTDTQY
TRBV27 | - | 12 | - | ASAQRGGNTEAF
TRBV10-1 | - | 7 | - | ASQETGT
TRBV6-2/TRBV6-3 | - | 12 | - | ASSSPTGYWKAF
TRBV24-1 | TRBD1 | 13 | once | ATSESGTGNQPQH